This TCR beta chain was identified in a study of T cell changes during pregnancy in multiple sclerosis. Produced via immunoSEQ multiplex PCR; TCRdb's table is partial and in-frame only. The sample lists tens of thousands of clones, 90% to 95% occurring once. The sample holds one count of this clone. This receptor was identified in a female donor with multiple sclerosis, enrolled in a pregnancy study. The source material was peripheral blood, sampled before pregnancy.

The CDR3 is CASSPPGTRNQPQHF. The CDR3 coding sequence is TGTGCCAGCTCACCACCGGGGACACGCAATCAGCCCCAGCATTTT. V and J are TRBV18 and TRBJ1-5; TRBD1 might be the D (6 bases). This CDR3 is built from 15 residues. V dropped 0 bases and J dropped 2 bases, with 8 bases sitting between them. CDR1 is KGHSH and CDR2 is LQKENI in the germline V gene.